The 27 T cell receptor beta chains below all came from one sample that was sequenced in a study of blood T cell repertoires in COVID-19 (dated by TCRdb to between 2020 and 2021). The library was generated by the immunoSEQ multiplex PCR assay. This is the immuneACCESS table as TCRdb keeps it, with only in-frame sequences that have V and J called. A part of the clones is gone; compared with another copy, unresolved V genes explain less than half, and the rest is unexplained. The sample has about 130,000 clones on record, around 78% of them singletons. The ten largest clones capture approximately 11% of the sample. Sequencing was carried out using peripheral blood. Every receptor here comes from a human donor in a cohort sampled during active COVID-19.

This chain links TRBV11-2 with TRBJ1-3; TRBD1 matches 9 bases. CDR1 is SGHAT and CDR2 is FQNNGV in the germline V gene. Trimming removed 1 base from V and 2 bases from J; junction bases left unmatched: 6. The CDR3 runs to 17 residues. The CDR3 sequence: CASSLGARQGAGNTIYF. CDR3 sequence (DNA): TGTGCCAGCAGCTTAGGAGCGCGACAGGGGGCTGGAAACACCATATATTTT.

V and J are TRBV30 and TRBJ1-2; 9 nucleotides line up with TRBD1. This CDR3 has 16 residues. V was pared by 0 bases and J by 0 bases, with 5 bases of the junction left unmatched. Looked up from germline, CDR1 is GTSNPN and CDR2 is SVGIG (reference sequence). The CDR3 region is CAWSVLGTGSNYGYTF. The CDR3 region has the DNA TGTGCCTGGAGTGTATTGGGGACAGGGTCTAACTATGGCTACACCTTC.

The genes are TRBV6-5 and TRBJ2-7, with 9 bases matching TRBD1. Germline V lookup: CDR1 MNHEY, CDR2 SVGAGI. This CDR3 region has 16 residues. Germline trimming cut 0 bases from V and 0 bases from J; bases unmatched to any gene: 3. CDR3 nucleotide sequence: TGTGCCAGCAGTTACTCCGACAGGGGGTACTCCTACGAGCAGTACTTC. Translating gives CASSYSDRGYSYEQYF.

This rearrangement joins TRBV2 to TRBJ2-7, with D unclear. CDR1 is SNHLY, CDR2 FYNNEI, per germline. CDR3 length: 11 residues. With 3 bases removed from V and 5 bases from J, the gap between germline ends came to 5 bases. CDR3 nucleotide sequence: TGTGCCAGCAGTGATATCGACGAGCAGTACTTC. As protein: CASSDIDEQYF.

This clone was seen a handful of times. This chain connects TRBV7-6 to TRBJ2-1; 8 positions match TRBD1. Germline CDR1 reads SGHVS; CDR2 reads FNYEAQ. The V and J ends lost 1 base and 7 bases, in that order; junction bases with no gene match: 3. The CDR3 is made up of 14 amino acids. CDR3 in DNA: TGTGCCAGCAGCTTAGATAGACAGGGGAATGAGCAGTTCTTC. Protein sequence: CASSLDRQGNEQFF.

The chain is built from TRBV7-9 and TRBJ1-6; 7 positions agree with TRBD1. The V segment lost 4 bases and the J segment 7 bases; nucleotides outside the gene matches: 4. This CDR3 has 14 amino acids. CDR1 is SEHNR and CDR2 is FQNEAQ in the germline V gene (reference sequence). The CDR3 sequence: CASSSVQGNSPLHF. CDR3 in DNA: TGTGCCAGCAGCTCAGTACAGGGGAATTCACCCCTCCACTTT.

This chain connects TRBV28 to TRBJ2-1; 7 nucleotides line up with TRBD2. V gave up 7 bases and J gave up 7 bases; unmatched junction bases: 13. Germline V gene data show CDR1 as MDHEN and CDR2 as SYDVKM. The CDR3 contains 15 residues. CDR3 nucleotide sequence: TGTGCCAGCACCCCTTCGGCGGGGGTGTGGAATGAGCAGTTCTTC. Translated, it gives CASTPSAGVWNEQFF.

The CDR3 DNA sequence: TGTGCCAGCGGGGTTGGCGGGGGAAGCACAGATACGCAGTATTTT. Encoded protein: CASGVGGGSTDTQYF. V usage is TRBV27 and J usage is TRBJ2-3; TRBD2 agrees at 7 bases. CDR3 size: 15 residues. V shed 8 bases, J shed 0 bases, and the junction held 8 bases outside the gene matches. The germline CDR1 and CDR2 sequences are MNHEY and SMNVEV (reference sequence).

The chain has TRBV5-6 and TRBJ1-2; D not certain. The CDR3 is 17 residues long. Germline V gives CDR1 SGHDT, CDR2 YYEEEE. With 0 bases removed from V and 6 bases from J, the gap between germline ends came to 21 bases. The CDR3 region is CASSLETTGSGRNGYTF. The DNA of the CDR3 is TGTGCCAGCAGCTTGGAGACGACGGGATCGGGAAGGAATGGCTACACCTTC.

This chain links TRBV28 with TRBJ1-2, with 10 bases fitting TRBD1. Germline CDR1 and CDR2: MDHEN and SYDVKM. V shed 3 bases and J 1 base; nucleotides not matched to a gene: 2. This CDR3 region has 15 residues. Written as DNA, the CDR3 is TGTGCCAGCAGTTTCGGGACAGGGGATAACTATGGCTACACCTTC. It yields the protein CASSFGTGDNYGYTF.

This chain connects TRBV4-2 to TRBJ1-3; 7 nucleotides agree with TRBD1. The germline V gene encodes CDR1 LGHNA and CDR2 YNFKEQ. After removal of 0 bases from V and 0 bases from J, the junction contained 2 bases not matched to a gene. The CDR3 is made up of 16 amino acids. CDR3 residues: CASSQDPGGSGNTIYF. The CDR3 DNA is TGTGCCAGCAGCCAAGACCCAGGGGGCTCTGGAAACACCATATATTTT.

The chain joins TRBV5-6 to TRBJ2-3; unclear D gene. From germline, CDR1 is SGHDT and CDR2 YYEEEE. Trimming removed 0 bases from V and 6 bases from J, with 11 bases in between. This CDR3 is built from 14 residues. The CDR3 bases are TGTGCCAGCAGCTTGGTTTATTTCGGGGATACGCAGTATTTT. It specifies CASSLVYFGDTQYF.

J is TRBJ2-3 and V is TRBV15; D is perhaps TRBD2 (5 bases). Germline CDR1 is LNHNV and CDR2 is YYDKDF (reference sequence). The CDR3 totals 15 residues. Trimming removed 0 bases from V and 4 bases from J, with 11 bases in between. CDR3 in amino acids: CATSREGLRADTQYF. The CDR3 region has the DNA TGTGCCACCAGCAGAGAAGGACTGCGGGCAGATACGCAGTATTTT. The whole variable domain, filled in from reference TRBV15 and TRBJ2-3, reads DAMVIQNPRYQVTQFGKPVTLSCSQTLNHNVMYWYQQKSSQAPKLLFHYYDKDFNNEADTPDNFQSRRPNTSFCFLDIRSPGLGDTAMYLCATSREGLRADTQYFGPGTRLTVL.

The V gene is TRBV13, the J gene TRBJ1-1; a possible D gene is TRBD1 (6 bases). Trimming shortened V by 7 bases and J by 8 bases, and 11 bases separated the two germline ends. Per germline, CDR1 PRHDT and CDR2 FYEKMQ (reference sequence). The CDR3 is 11 residues long. The CDR3 reads CASTFGTEAFF. As DNA, the CDR3 is TGTGCCAGCACCTTCGGGACAGAAGCTTTCTTT.

This clone was seen a handful of times. The CDR3 DNA sequence: TGCGCCAGCACCGGACAGGGGAGCACAGATACGCAGTATTTT. Translating gives CASTGQGSTDTQYF. The chain carries TRBV5-1 and TRBJ2-3, with 9 positions matching TRBD1. The CDR3 loop spans 14 amino acids. Trimming cost V 6 bases and J 0 bases; bases outside gene matches: 2. CDR1 and CDR2 (germline): SGHRS, YFSETQ.

The genes are TRBV19 and TRBJ1-2; D unresolved. Trimming left V 5 bases short and J 3 bases short, with 13 bases between. The CDR3 covers 14 residues. CDR1 is LNHDA and CDR2 is SQIVND in the germline V gene (reference sequence). The CDR3 sequence is CASSSGTWDYGYTF. The CDR3 region has the DNA TGTGCCAGTAGTTCGGGTACTTGGGACTATGGCTACACCTTC.

This chain connects TRBV14 to TRBJ2-3; D is unresolved. The CDR3 has 13 amino acids. The V gene's germline CDR1 is SGHDN and CDR2 FVKESK. V lost 4 bases and J lost 2, with 7 bases in between. The CDR3 coding sequence is TGTGCCAGCAGCCCAGTCCACACAGATACGCAGTATTTT. Translation: CASSPVHTDTQYF.

This clone was counted only a few times. This CDR3 is CASSRRGGPNEQFF. The CDR3 nucleotides read TGTGCCAGCAGCCGAAGGGGGGGCCCCAATGAGCAGTTCTTC. J is TRBJ2-1 and V is TRBV3-1 (or the pseudogene TRBV3-2); a weak D match, TRBD2 (7 bases). Germline CDR1 is LGHDT and CDR2 is YNNKEL (reference sequence). Trimming took off 4 bases at V and 6 bases at J, with 13 bases between the two ends. The CDR3 spans 14 residues.

The chain uses TRBV11-3 and TRBJ2-2; 12 bases align to TRBD2. J gave up 5 bases and V 5 bases, and 6 bases lay outside the gene matches. Per the germline V gene, CDR1 is SGHNT and CDR2 is YENEEA. The CDR3 has 16 amino acids. For the CDR3, the DNA is TGTGCCAGCAGCCCCGGACTAGCGGGGTTGACCGGGGAGCTGTTTTTT. Its protein product is CASSPGLAGLTGELFF. The full variable domain, its missing parts supplied by reference TRBV11-3 and TRBJ2-2, is EAGVVQSPRYKIIEKKQPVAFWCNPISGHNTLYWYLQNLGQGPELLIRYENEEAVDDSQLPKDRFSAERLKGVDSTLKIQPAELGDSAVYLCASSPGLAGLTGELFFGEGSRLTVL.

There are a few counts of this clone. This sequence joins TRBV2 and TRBJ1-5; 7 bases are shared with TRBD1. The CDR3 consists of 13 residues. The V gene's germline CDR1 is SNHLY and CDR2 FYNNEI. Trimming at V came to 5 bases and at J to 5 bases, leaving 3 bases not matched to a gene. CDR3 in DNA: TGTGCCAGCAGTCGACAGGGAGATCAGCCCCAGCATTTT. Its translation is CASSRQGDQPQHF.

V usage is TRBV18 and J usage is TRBJ1-1, with TRBD1 matching 10 bases. The junction had 6 bases not matched to a gene; V was cut back by 1 base and J by 1 base. Germline CDR1 reads KGHSH; CDR2 reads LQKENI. CDR3 length: 17 residues. CDR3 coding DNA: TGTGCCAGCTCACCACGGGAGACAGGGGGCCCGAACACTGAAGCTTTCTTT. It yields the protein CASSPRETGGPNTEAFF. Full variable domain (remainder filled in from reference TRBV18 and TRBJ1-1): NAGVMQNPRHLVRRRGQEARLRCSPMKGHSHVYWYRQLPEEGLKFMVYLQKENIIDESGMPKERFSAEFPKEGPSILRIQQVVRGDSAAYFCASSPRETGGPNTEAFFGQGTRLTVV.

The rearrangement links TRBV2 to TRBJ2-5, with 8 bases aligning to TRBD2. Germline assignment: CDR1 SNHLY and CDR2 FYNNEI. V lost 6 bases, J lost 0 bases, and 6 bases stayed unmatched. CDR3 length: 15 residues. The CDR3 region is CASRGTRRYQETQYF. CDR3 nucleotide sequence: TGTGCCAGCAGGGGGACTAGGAGGTACCAAGAGACCCAGTACTTC.

J is TRBJ1-6 and V is TRBV14; D possibly corresponds to TRBD1 (6 bases). The germline CDR1 and CDR2 sequences are SGHDN and FVKESK. V lost 1 base, J lost 3 bases, and 13 bases lay in between. CDR3 size: 17 residues. The CDR3 nucleotides are TGTGCCAGCAGCCAAGGGGTAGGGGGTTTCTATAATTCACCCCTCCACTTT. Residues: CASSQGVGGFYNSPLHF.

The genes are TRBV20-1 and TRBJ2-3; 11 bases align to TRBD2. From germline, CDR1 is DFQATT and CDR2 SNEGSKA (reference sequence). The J segment lost 2 bases and the V segment lost 3 bases, leaving 4 bases of the junction unmatched. CDR3 length equals 15 residues. CDR3 nucleotide sequence: TGCAGTGCTAGTGGACTAGCGGGTACCACAGATACGCAGTATTTT. Its protein product is CSASGLAGTTDTQYF.

This chain uses TRBV27 with TRBJ1-2; perhaps TRBD1 as D (5 bases). The germline V and J ends were trimmed by 2 bases and 9 bases, with 19 bases remaining between them. Germline values: CDR1 MNHEY, CDR2 SMNVEV (reference sequence). The CDR3 is 15 amino acids. The CDR3 DNA reads TGTGCCAGCAGTTTAGGGGCAGGGTCAGTATTAAGCTACACCTTC. Translating gives CASSLGAGSVLSYTF.

The J gene is TRBJ2-1, the V gene TRBV28; D ambiguous. Per germline, CDR1 MDHEN and CDR2 SYDVKM. V lost 10 bases and J lost 3, with 13 bases in between. The CDR3 is made up of 13 amino acids. The CDR3 region is CANSRSGYNEQFF. For the CDR3, the DNA is TGTGCCAACTCTAGAAGTGGCTACAATGAGCAGTTCTTC.

As DNA, the CDR3 is TGCGCCAGCAGCCAATACGGGGAAGCGACCAATGAGCAGTTCTTC. Amino acids: CASSQYGEATNEQFF. The rearrangement links TRBV4-1 to TRBJ2-1; perhaps TRBD2 as D (5 bases). CDR1 is MGHRA and CDR2 is YSYEKL in the germline V gene. The CDR3 runs to 15 residues. V was shortened by 2 bases and J by 6 bases, with 14 bases between the two germline ends.